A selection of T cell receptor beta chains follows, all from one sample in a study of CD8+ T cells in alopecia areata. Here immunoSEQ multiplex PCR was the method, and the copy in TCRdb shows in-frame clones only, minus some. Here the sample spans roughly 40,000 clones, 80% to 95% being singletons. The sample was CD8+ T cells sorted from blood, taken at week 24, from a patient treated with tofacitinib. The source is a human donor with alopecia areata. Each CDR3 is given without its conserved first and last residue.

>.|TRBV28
ASSTRQGSNEQY
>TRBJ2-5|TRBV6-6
ASRGTGAQETQY
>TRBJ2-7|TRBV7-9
ASNPWAGSMGGEQY
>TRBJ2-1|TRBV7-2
ASFRGTYNEQF
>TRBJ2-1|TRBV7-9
ASSLEDRGIIEQF
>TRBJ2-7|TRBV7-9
ASSGRDRGRLSSYEQY
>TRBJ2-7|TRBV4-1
ASRPTGTEGEQY
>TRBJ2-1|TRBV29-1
SVFGTSGGKFSYNEQF
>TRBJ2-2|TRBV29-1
SVDEVPGAGELF
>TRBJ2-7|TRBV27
ASSFGNLADLSYEQY
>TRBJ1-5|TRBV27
ASSLGVSNQPQH
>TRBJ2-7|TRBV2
ASLDGGLDYEQY
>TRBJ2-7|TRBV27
ATGTGTRSYEQY
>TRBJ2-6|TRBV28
ASSLRRLSGANVLT
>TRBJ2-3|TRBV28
ASRPHRAGELDTQY
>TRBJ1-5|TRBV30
AWRDRGGWSNQPQH
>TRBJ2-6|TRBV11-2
ASSHGQGEANVLT
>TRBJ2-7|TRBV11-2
ASSLFIGQGANYEQY
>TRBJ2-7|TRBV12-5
ASPHWVLYEQY
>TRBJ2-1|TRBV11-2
ASSFERGDYNEQF
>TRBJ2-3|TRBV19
ASLGEDTQY
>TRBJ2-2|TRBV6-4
ASSDEGVGTGELF
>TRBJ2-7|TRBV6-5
ASSGDRTYEQY
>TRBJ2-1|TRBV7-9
ASSSTGTGANEQF
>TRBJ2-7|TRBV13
ASSFATGNSYEQY
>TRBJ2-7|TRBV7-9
ASSLGVTYEQY
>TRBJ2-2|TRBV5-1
ASSLGEWLF
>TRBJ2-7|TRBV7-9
ASSGQASYEQY
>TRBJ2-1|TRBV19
ASSLGVNEQF
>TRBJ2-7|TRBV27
ASSTRVDRPYEQY
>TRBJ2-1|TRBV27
ASSLGGAYVDNEQF
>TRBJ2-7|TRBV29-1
SVEERGGSYEQY
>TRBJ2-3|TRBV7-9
ASSPPGGGIISDTQY
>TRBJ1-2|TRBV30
AWMGTGGGVSGYT
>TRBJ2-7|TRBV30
AWTQVGRDYEQY
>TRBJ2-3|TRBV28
ASSLGRVDTQY
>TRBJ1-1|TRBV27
ASSLIWQGASEAF
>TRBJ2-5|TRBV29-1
SVVAPLDASSFQETQY
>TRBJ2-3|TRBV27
ASSPTPGLVIDTQY
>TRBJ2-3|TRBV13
ASSPREFSTDTQY
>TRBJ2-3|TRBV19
ASSVQGAPDTQY
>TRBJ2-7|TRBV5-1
ASSLHQVRIEQY
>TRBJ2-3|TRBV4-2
ASSPQGRTDTQY
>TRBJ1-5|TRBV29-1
SATGGCGSQPQH
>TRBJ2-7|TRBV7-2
ASSPRQGWYEQY
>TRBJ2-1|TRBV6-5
ASSYGRGAYNEQF
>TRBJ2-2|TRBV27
ASNPFGGGVAGELF
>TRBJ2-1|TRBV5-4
ASSLLGTGSSYNEQF
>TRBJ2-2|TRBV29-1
SVEDQEGVTGELF
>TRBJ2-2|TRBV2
ARGQVNTGELF
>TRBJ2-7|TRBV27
ASSLRGALYEQY
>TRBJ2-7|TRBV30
AWSVLTGGTYEQY
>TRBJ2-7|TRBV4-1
ASSQSEGGYEQY
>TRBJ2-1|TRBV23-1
ASSTLPGSSYNEQF
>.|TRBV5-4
ASSLFQAGPADEQY
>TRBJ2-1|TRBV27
ASSLSLRGRTFYNEQF
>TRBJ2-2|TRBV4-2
AGSRGLAGGPNTGELF
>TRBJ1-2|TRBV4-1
ASSQAGELNYGYT
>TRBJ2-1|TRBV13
ASSLEVDEQF
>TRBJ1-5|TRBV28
ASSLQIRNQPQH